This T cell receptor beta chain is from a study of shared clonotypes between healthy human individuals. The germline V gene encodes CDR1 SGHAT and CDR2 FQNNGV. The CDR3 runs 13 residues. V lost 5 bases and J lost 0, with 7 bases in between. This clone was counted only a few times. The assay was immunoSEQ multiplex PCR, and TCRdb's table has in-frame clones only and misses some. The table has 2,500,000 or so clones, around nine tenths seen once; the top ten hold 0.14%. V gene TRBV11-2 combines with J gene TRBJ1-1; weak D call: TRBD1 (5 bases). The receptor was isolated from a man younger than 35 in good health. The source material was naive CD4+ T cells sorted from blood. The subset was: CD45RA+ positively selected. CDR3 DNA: TGTGCCAGCAGCCAGACAGTGAACACTGAAGCTTTCTTT. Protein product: CASSQTVNTEAFF.